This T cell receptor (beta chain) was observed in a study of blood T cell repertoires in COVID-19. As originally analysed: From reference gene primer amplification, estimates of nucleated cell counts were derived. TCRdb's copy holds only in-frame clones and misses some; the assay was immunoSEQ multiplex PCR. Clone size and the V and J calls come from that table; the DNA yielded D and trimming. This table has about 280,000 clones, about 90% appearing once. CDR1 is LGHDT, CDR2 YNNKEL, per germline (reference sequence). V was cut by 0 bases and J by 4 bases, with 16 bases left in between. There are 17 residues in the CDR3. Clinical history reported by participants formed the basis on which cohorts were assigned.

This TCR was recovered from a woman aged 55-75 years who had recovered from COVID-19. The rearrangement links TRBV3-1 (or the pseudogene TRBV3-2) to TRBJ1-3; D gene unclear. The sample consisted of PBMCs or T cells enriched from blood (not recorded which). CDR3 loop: CASSQERGQTSGNTIYF. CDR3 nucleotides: TGTGCCAGCAGCCAAGAACGAGGGCAAACGTCGGGAAACACCATATATTTT.